The next 27 T cell receptor beta chains were all read from a single sample in a study of cytomegalovirus exposure and HLA in healthy donors. The primer mix had 60 Vbeta and 13 Jbeta primers. The protocol was immunoSEQ multiplex PCR, while the TCRdb copy is restricted to in-frame clones and leaves out a portion. This sample contains tens of thousands of clones. Sequences were obtained from PBMCs. These receptors all come from a woman aged 30 to 39 in good health and CMV-seropositive.

This sequence joins TRBV5-1 and TRBJ2-7; tentatively, D is TRBD2 (7 bases). The CDR3 runs to 16 residues. Trimming cost V 5 bases and J 0 bases, with 18 bases left between them. Per germline, CDR1 SGHRS and CDR2 YFSETQ. The CDR3 is CASRLSGGGGSYEQYF. In DNA form, the CDR3 reads TGCGCCAGCAGGCTCTCGGGGGGCGGAGGCTCCTACGAGCAGTACTTC. Variable domain in full (rest from reference TRBV5-1 and TRBJ2-7): KAGVTQTPRYLIKTRGQQVTLSCSPISGHRSVSWYQQTPGQGLQFLFEYFSETQRNKGNFPGRFSGRQFSNSRSEMNVSTLELGDSALYLCASRLSGGGGSYEQYFGPGTRLTVT.

The DNA for the CDR3 is TGCGCCAGCAGCCAAGGGACAGCGCCGGGATACGAGCAGTACTTC. It codes for CASSQGTAPGYEQYF. V usage is TRBV5-1 and J usage is TRBJ2-7; 7 nucleotides match TRBD1. The CDR3 is 15 residues long. Trimming removed 4 bases from V and 4 bases from J; junction bases left unmatched: 11. Germline-derived CDR1 and CDR2 are SGHRS and YFSETQ.

The rearrangement joins TRBV2 to TRBJ1-1; D is unclear. V lost 7 bases, J lost 4 bases, and 13 bases lay in between. The V gene's germline CDR1 is SNHLY and CDR2 FYNNEI. This CDR3 spans 13 amino acids. The CDR3 reads CASTLGEGTEAFF. The CDR3 DNA sequence: TGTGCCAGCACCCTAGGCGAAGGCACTGAAGCTTTCTTT.

CDR3 nucleotides: TGTGCCAGCAGCCATCTTTTAGGGGGCGCCGGCCGAGCCGGCTACACCTTC. Its translation: CASSHLLGGAGRAGYTF. The gene calls are TRBV5-6 and TRBJ1-2, with 7 positions matching TRBD1. The CDR3 length is 17 residues. The V and J ends lost 4 bases and 8 bases, in that order; junction bases with no gene match: 20. The germline V gene has CDR1 SGHDT and CDR2 YYEEEE.

V usage is TRBV15 and J usage is TRBJ2-1; 8 bases match TRBD2. Germline V lookup: CDR1 LNHNV, CDR2 YYDKDF (reference sequence). The CDR3 covers 17 residues. J gave up 6 bases and V 8 bases, and 18 bases lay outside the gene matches. CDR3 nucleotide sequence: TGTGCCACCCGGGAGGGAGATCTAGCGGAGCTAGGCAATGAGCAGTTCTTC. It codes for CATREGDLAELGNEQFF.

The rearrangement links TRBV27 to TRBJ2-1, with 7 bases identical to TRBD2. Germline V gene lookup returns CDR1 MNHEY and CDR2 SMNVEV (reference sequence). V was clipped by 5 bases and J by 9 bases; unmatched bases: 7. The CDR3 has 13 residues. CDR3 loop: CASSVTSASEQFF. The CDR3 nucleotides are TGTGCCAGCAGTGTCACTAGCGCATCTGAGCAGTTCTTC.

The chain employs TRBV4-1 and TRBJ1-2; D gene ambiguous. CDR1 is MGHRA and CDR2 is YSYEKL in the germline V gene. Between the trimmed V and J ends, which lost 3 bases and 1 base, there was a span of 15 bases. This CDR3 is built from 16 residues. The CDR3 here is CASSHRTWGDNYGYTF. For the CDR3, the DNA is TGCGCCAGCAGCCACCGTACTTGGGGAGATAACTATGGCTACACCTTC.

This chain links TRBV6-1 with TRBJ1-3; D not resolved. Trimming shortened V by 1 base and J by 0 bases, and 10 bases separated the two germline ends. Per germline, CDR1 MNHNS and CDR2 SASEGT. The CDR3 has 16 amino acids. This CDR3 is CASSEVRVLSGNTIYF. The CDR3 DNA reads TGTGCCAGCAGTGAAGTTAGAGTTCTCTCTGGAAACACCATATATTTT.

The rearrangement links TRBV6-5 to TRBJ1-4; possible D gene TRBD1, 6 bases. Trimming took off 6 bases at V and 7 bases at J, with 12 bases between the two ends. The CDR3 runs 13 residues. Germline assignment: CDR1 MNHEY and CDR2 SVGAGI. DNA of the CDR3: TGTGCCAGCAGAGGGGGATGGGTTGAAAAACTGTTTTTT. Its translation: CASRGGWVEKLFF.

V is TRBV7-2 and J is TRBJ1-5; D perhaps matches TRBD1 (6 bases). Trimming took 4 bases from V and 0 from J, leaving 13 bases between them. The CDR3 covers 16 residues. CDR1 and CDR2 from the germline V gene are SGHTA and FQGNSA. The DNA for the CDR3 is TGTGCCAGCAGCTACAGGGTCGGGTCTAGCAATCAGCCCCAGCATTTT. Its protein is CASSYRVGSSNQPQHF.

The J gene is TRBJ1-3, the V gene TRBV30; TRBD1 agrees at 9 bases. After removal of 1 base from V and 4 bases from J, the junction contained 5 bases not matched to a gene. The length of the CDR3 is 15 residues. From germline, CDR1 is GTSNPN and CDR2 SVGIG (reference sequence). In DNA, the CDR3 is TGTGCCTGGAGTGCCGGACAGGGGTCGGGAAACACCATATATTTT. This translates into CAWSAGQGSGNTIYF. Drawing the rest from reference TRBV30 and TRBJ1-3, the complete variable domain is SQTIHQWPATLVQPVGSPLSLECTVEGTSNPNLYWYRQAAGRGLQLLFYSVGIGQISSEVPQNLSASRPQDRQFILSSKKLLLSDSGFYLCAWSAGQGSGNTIYFGEGSWLTVV.

The CDR3 reads CASSFAPTNTEAFF. CDR3 DNA sequence: TGTGCCAGCAGCTTTGCCCCTACCAACACTGAAGCTTTCTTT. The chain joins TRBV7-9 to TRBJ1-1; D remains ambiguous. This CDR3 has 14 residues. Trimming stripped 3 bases from V and 2 bases from J, with 10 bases between. From germline, CDR1 is SEHNR and CDR2 FQNEAQ (reference sequence).

The rearrangement joins TRBV5-1 to TRBJ1-5; D is unclear. Germline loops: CDR1 SGHRS, CDR2 YFSETQ. This CDR3 has 15 amino acids. Trimming stripped 7 bases from V and 5 bases from J, with 19 bases between. CDR3 protein: CASPHHAGGHQPQHF. Here the CDR3 DNA reads TGCGCCAGCCCCCATCATGCGGGAGGGCATCAGCCCCAGCATTTT. Complete variable domain (other parts from reference TRBV5-1 and TRBJ1-5): KAGVTQTPRYLIKTRGQQVTLSCSPISGHRSVSWYQQTPGQGLQFLFEYFSETQRNKGNFPGRFSGRQFSNSRSEMNVSTLELGDSALYLCASPHHAGGHQPQHFGDGTRLSIL.

This rearrangement joins TRBV6-6 to TRBJ1-2, with TRBD1 as a possible D gene (6 bases). V lost 2 bases and J 8 bases, leaving 12 bases between the germline ends. Germline CDR1 is MNHNY and CDR2 is SVGAGI (reference sequence). The CDR3 contains 13 residues. The CDR3 DNA sequence: TGTGCCAGCAGTTACGGCTCAGGGGTCGGCTACACCTTC. It encodes CASSYGSGVGYTF.

The CDR3 protein is CASSDSSGGAPDTQYF. The CDR3 DNA reads TGTGCCAGCAGTGACTCCAGCGGGGGGGCTCCAGATACGCAGTATTTT. The rearrangement links TRBV6-4 to TRBJ2-3, with 10 bases fitting TRBD2. Germline V gives CDR1 MRHNA, CDR2 SNTAGT. This CDR3 contains 16 residues. The ends lost 0 bases at V and 4 bases at J; junction bases unmatched: 4.

V usage is TRBV7-2 and J usage is TRBJ1-2; tentative D call: TRBD1 (6 bases). Germline loops: CDR1 SGHTA, CDR2 FQGNSA. The CDR3 runs 13 residues. V lost 4 bases and J 7 bases, leaving 13 bases between the germline ends. The DNA of the CDR3 is TGTGCCAGCAGCTGGGGGCAGTCTCTTGGCTACACCTTC. It translates to CASSWGQSLGYTF.

The J gene is TRBJ1-2, the V gene TRBV10-3; perhaps TRBD1 as D (5 bases). V lost 10 bases to trimming and J lost 6 bases, with 9 bases between them. Per the germline V gene, CDR1 is ENHRY and CDR2 is SYGVKD. The CDR3 totals 10 residues. This chain's CDR3 is CATRGDGYTF. Here the CDR3 DNA reads TGTGCCACACGGGGGGATGGCTACACCTTC.

The rearrangement joins TRBV6-1 to TRBJ2-1; D unclear. The CDR3 covers 11 residues. Looked up from germline, CDR1 is MNHNS and CDR2 is SASEGT. V lost 5 bases, J lost 10 bases, and 9 bases lay in between. This CDR3 is CASSLSKEQFF. The CDR3 nucleotides are TGTGCCAGCAGTCTTAGTAAAGAGCAGTTCTTC.

The rearrangement joins TRBV6-6 to TRBJ1-2, with D possibly being TRBD1 (6 bases). This CDR3 spans 16 amino acids. Germline V gives CDR1 MNHNY, CDR2 SVGAGI (reference sequence). The V end lost 6 bases, the J end lost 4 bases, and 21 bases lay between the germline ends. The CDR3 bases are TGTGCCAGCAGCCTCCAACCGTACAGGGAAGTCTATGGCTACACCTTC. This codes for CASSLQPYREVYGYTF.

The chain is built from TRBV27 and TRBJ1-5; D not resolved. The CDR3 spans 15 residues. V lost 6 bases and J lost 6, with 18 bases in between. Looked up from germline, CDR1 is MNHEY and CDR2 is SMNVEV (reference sequence). The CDR3 DNA is TGTGCCAGCAGCGCAATGTACGAGGAAGGTCAGCCCCAGCATTTT. Its translation: CASSAMYEEGQPQHF.

J is TRBJ2-5 and V is TRBV5-1; 8 bases fit TRBD1. CDR3 length equals 14 residues. The germline gives CDR1 SGHRS, CDR2 YFSETQ. With 2 bases clipped from V and 5 bases from J, the junction kept 5 bases outside the gene matches. CDR3 nucleotide sequence: TGCGCCAGCAGCTTACAGGGGGTCGGCGAGACCCAGTACTTC. Translating it yields CASSLQGVGETQYF.

This sequence joins TRBV6-5 and TRBJ2-1; unclear D gene. Germline values: CDR1 MNHEY, CDR2 SVGAGI. Deletions cut 5 bases from V and 4 bases from J, with 3 bases between. The CDR3 has 11 residues. CDR3 residues: CASSLYNEQFF. CDR3 nucleotide sequence: TGTGCCAGCAGTCTTTACAATGAGCAGTTCTTC.

CDR3 in amino acids: CATSRGYREDTIYF. Written as DNA, the CDR3 is TGTGCCACCAGCAGAGGTTATCGTGAGGACACCATATATTTT. This chain uses TRBV15 with TRBJ1-3; D is undetermined. The CDR3 extends over 14 amino acids. Germline V gives CDR1 LNHNV, CDR2 YYDKDF (reference sequence). V was clipped by 1 base and J by 8 bases, with 12 bases between them.

V and J are TRBV30 and TRBJ2-1; 7 bases are a match to TRBD2. The CDR3 has 14 amino acids. The trim removed 1 base at V and 0 bases at J, leaving 0 bases unmatched. Per germline, CDR1 GTSNPN and CDR2 SVGIG (reference sequence). CDR3 nucleotides: TGTGCCTGGAGTGGGACTAGCTCCTACAATGAGCAGTTCTTC. Amino acids: CAWSGTSSYNEQFF.

The chain is built from TRBV18 and TRBJ2-2; 12 bases fit TRBD2. The germline V gene has CDR1 KGHSH and CDR2 LQKENI. The CDR3 sequence is 16 residues long. V lost 3 bases and J lost 1; bases outside the gene matches: 0. The CDR3 spells CASSPTSGRNTGELFF. DNA for the CDR3: TGTGCCAGCTCACCGACTAGCGGGAGGAACACCGGGGAGCTGTTTTTT.

This CDR3 is CASSPFPASYNEQFF. CDR3 sequence (DNA): TGTGCCAGCAGCCCCTTCCCTGCGTCCTACAATGAGCAGTTCTTC. The rearrangement links TRBV7-3 to TRBJ2-1; no clear D. This CDR3 has 15 amino acids. With 5 bases removed from V and 1 base from J, the gap between germline ends came to 12 bases. Germline CDR1 SGHTA, CDR2 FQGTGA.

The chain employs TRBV4-1 and TRBJ1-3; possible D gene TRBD1, 6 bases. The V and J ends lost 0 bases and 2 bases respectively, with 11 bases between them. This CDR3 is built from 16 residues. Germline V gives CDR1 MGHRA, CDR2 YSYEKL. Written as DNA, the CDR3 is TGCGCCAGCAGCCAAGACCTGACAGGAACTGGAAACACCATATATTTT. This encodes CASSQDLTGTGNTIYF.